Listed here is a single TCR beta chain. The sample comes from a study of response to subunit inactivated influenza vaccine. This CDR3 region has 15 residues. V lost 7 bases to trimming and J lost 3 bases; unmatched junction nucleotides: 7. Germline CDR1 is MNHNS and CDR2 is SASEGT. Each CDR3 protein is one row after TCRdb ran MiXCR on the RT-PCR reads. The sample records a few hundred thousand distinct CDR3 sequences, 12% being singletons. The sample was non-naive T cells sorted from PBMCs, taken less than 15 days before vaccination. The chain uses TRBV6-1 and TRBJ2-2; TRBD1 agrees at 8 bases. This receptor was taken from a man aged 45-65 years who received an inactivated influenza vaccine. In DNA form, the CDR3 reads TGTGCCAGCAACCCCGGGACAGGTGACACCGGGGAGCTGTTTTTT. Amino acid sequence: CASNPGTGDTGELFF.